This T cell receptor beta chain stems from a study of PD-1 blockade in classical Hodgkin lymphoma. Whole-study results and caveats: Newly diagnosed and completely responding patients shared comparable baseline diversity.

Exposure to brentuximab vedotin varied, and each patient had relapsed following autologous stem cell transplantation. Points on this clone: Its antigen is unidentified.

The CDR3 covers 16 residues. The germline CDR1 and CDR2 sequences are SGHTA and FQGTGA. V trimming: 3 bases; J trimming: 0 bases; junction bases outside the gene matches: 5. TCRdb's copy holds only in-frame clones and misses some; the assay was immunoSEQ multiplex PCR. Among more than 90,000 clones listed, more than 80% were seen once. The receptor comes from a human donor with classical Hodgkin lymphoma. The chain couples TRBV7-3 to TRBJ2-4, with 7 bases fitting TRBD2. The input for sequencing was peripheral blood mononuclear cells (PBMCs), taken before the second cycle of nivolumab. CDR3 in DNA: TGTGCCAGCAGCTTTGAGGGAGGGCAAGCCAAAAACATTCAGTACTTC. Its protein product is CASSFEGGQAKNIQYF.